This is a list of T cell receptor beta chains from one sample in a study of T cells in Graves' hyperthyroidism and ophthalmopathy. TCRdb processed the multiplex PCR reads anew with MiXCR; each CDR3 protein has one entry. The sample has 500,000 to 750,000 distinct CDR3 sequences; 15% to 18% are singletons. Sequenced: blood. The receptors were sampled from a woman aged 25 to 39 with Graves' hyperthyroidism. CDR3s include the opening cysteine and the closing phenylalanine or tryptophan. D genes are given only for firm matches. Only part of the rows carry a size: once, few, many, or a class if the clone is expanded.

d_call cdr3_length clone_size j_call v_call cdr3_aa cdr3_nt
TRBD2 13 many TRBJ2-2 TRBV6-2/TRBV6-3 CASSLGLAGELFF TGTGCCAGCAGTTTGGGACTAGCCGGGGAGCTGTTTTTT
- 14 - TRBJ2-3 TRBV3-1 CASSTRTRETTQYF TGTGCCAGCAGCACCCGGACCAGGGAGACTACGCAGTATTTT
TRBD2 16 many TRBJ2-7 TRBV11-2 CASSLGTSGTNSEQYF TGTGCCAGCAGCTTAGGAACTAGCGGGACGAACTCCGAGCAGTACTTC
TRBD2 14 - TRBJ2-3 TRBV6-1 CASSFKTSADTQYF TGTGCCAGCAGTTTTAAGACTAGCGCAGATACGCAGTATTTT
- 11 - TRBJ2-1 TRBV7-9 CASSYSFEQFF TGTGCCAGCAGTTATTCATTTGAGCAGTTCTTC
- 15 - TRBJ1-4 TRBV27 CASSLYAATNEKLFF TGTGCCAGCAGCCTTTATGCTGCAACTAATGAAAAACTGTTTTTT
- 16 many TRBJ1-1 TRBV5-5 CASSLSRGGWLTEAFF TGTGCCAGCAGCCTCTCCCGAGGGGGATGGCTCACTGAAGCTTTCTTT
- 17 many TRBJ2-1 TRBV12-3/TRBV12-4 CASSDGKYRVLGNEQFF TGTGCCAGCAGTGACGGAAAATACAGGGTCTTGGGGAATGAGCAGTTCTTC
- 14 many TRBJ1-1 TRBV11-2 CASSLVLRQTEAFF TGTGCCAGCAGCTTAGTATTACGGCAGACTGAAGCTTTCTTT
TRBD1 15 many TRBJ2-7 TRBV20-1 CSVDRGVQGFYEQYF TGCAGTGTGGACAGGGGAGTTCAGGGGTTCTACGAGCAGTACTTC
- 14 once TRBJ2-7 TRBV11-2 CASSLGGAPYEQYF TGTGCCAGCAGCTTAGGGGGGGCCCCCTACGAGCAGTACTTC
- 13 many TRBJ2-7 TRBV7-9 CASSQGGTYEQYF TGCGCCAGCAGCCAAGGAGGGACCTACGAGCAGTACTTC
- 15 - TRBJ2-7 TRBV14 CASSPPTGTFNEQYF TGTGCCAGCAGCCCACCGACAGGGACTTTCAACGAGCAGTACTTC
- 14 many TRBJ2-3 TRBV9 CASSVGSSIDTQYF TGTGCCAGCAGCGTTGGGAGCAGTATTGATACGCAGTATTTT
- 15 - TRBJ1-5 TRBV7-2 CASSLEVTTDQPQHF TGTGCCAGCAGCTTAGAGGTTACGACAGATCAGCCCCAGCATTTT
- 16 few TRBJ2-6 TRBV18 CASSPPQVSGANVLTF TGTGCCAGCTCACCACCCCAGGTCTCTGGGGCCAACGTCCTGACTTTC
- 13 many TRBJ1-2 TRBV2 CASSVTGTYGYTF TGTGCCAGCAGTGTGACGGGGACCTATGGCTACACCTTC
- 10 few TRBJ1-4 TRBV20-1 CSALSEKLFF TGCAGTGCGTTAAGCGAAAAACTGTTTTTT
TRBD2 13 - TRBJ2-7 TRBV2 CASSERLAGRQYF TGTGCCAGCAGTGAGAGACTAGCGGGCAGGCAGTACTTC
- 12 many TRBJ2-1 TRBV30 CAWMGLSNEQFF TGTGCCTGGATGGGGCTAAGCAATGAGCAGTTCTTC
TRBD1 15 few TRBJ1-1 TRBV9 CASSGQGANPTEAFF TGTGCCAGCAGCGGACAGGGGGCGAACCCCACTGAAGCTTTCTTT
- 14 few TRBJ2-3 TRBV18 CASSPPSSTDTQYF TGTGCCAGCTCACCGCCCTCTAGCACAGATACGCAGTATTTT
- 18 once TRBJ2-2 TRBV18 CASSPTTMRVTNTGELFF TGTGCCAGCTCACCAACCACTATGCGGGTAACGAACACCGGGGAGCTGTTTTTT
TRBD1 15 - TRBJ2-1 TRBV15 CATSMAGTGIDEQFF TGTGCCACCAGCATGGCCGGGACAGGGATTGATGAGCAGTTCTTC
- 14 many TRBJ2-1 TRBV28 CASSPSRGYNEQFF TGTGCCAGCAGTCCCTCGAGGGGGTACAATGAGCAGTTCTTC
TRBD2 18 few TRBJ2-1 TRBV30 CAWNIKWGTSVLRNEQFF TGTGCCTGGAATATCAAATGGGGGACTAGCGTCCTTAGAAATGAGCAGTTCTTC
TRBD1 14 few TRBJ2-7 TRBV6-1 CASRPTGGRNEQYF TGTGCCAGCAGACCGACAGGGGGCCGCAACGAGCAGTACTTC
TRBD2 14 many TRBJ2-3 TRBV7-2 CASSLQAGSDTQYF TGTGCCAGCAGCTTACAAGCGGGATCAGATACGCAGTATTTT
TRBD2 17 few TRBJ2-7 TRBV6-1 CASSRAAGTSGRAEQYF TGTGCCAGCAGCCGCGCCGCGGGGACTAGCGGGAGGGCGGAGCAGTACTTC
- 12 few TRBJ1-1 TRBV5-6 CASSYKNTEAFF TGTGCCAGCAGCTACAAGAACACTGAAGCTTTCTTT
- 14 many TRBJ1-4 TRBV28 CASSFRDGNEKLFF TGTGCCAGCAGTTTTCGGGACGGGAATGAAAAACTGTTTTTT
TRBD1 16 many TRBJ1-1 TRBV27 CASSAWTRGPVTEAFF TGTGCCAGCAGTGCCTGGACCAGGGGGCCGGTCACTGAAGCTTTCTTT
TRBD2 13 many TRBJ2-5 TRBV20-1 CSAIWGGPETQYF TGCAGTGCGATATGGGGAGGGCCAGAGACCCAGTACTTC
- 16 many TRBJ1-3 TRBV11-2 CASSTNRVDPGNTIYF TGTGCCAGCAGCACAAACAGGGTAGACCCTGGAAACACCATATATTTT
- 13 few TRBJ1-1 TRBV19 CASRPTGRGEAFF TGTGCCAGTAGGCCAACAGGGAGAGGTGAAGCTTTCTTT
- 19 many TRBJ2-1 TRBV20-1 CSARVPGLLGSSSYNEQFF TGCAGTGCTAGAGTTCCGGGACTCTTAGGATCCAGCTCCTACAATGAGCAGTTCTTC
- 16 few TRBJ1-2 TRBV18 CASSPPSQQGGYGYTF TGTGCCAGCTCACCACCCAGCCAACAGGGCGGATATGGCTACACCTTC
TRBD1 16 many TRBJ1-1 TRBV6-1 CASRAGGGGMNTEAFF TGTGCCAGCAGGGCAGGGGGCGGGGGTATGAACACTGAAGCTTTCTTT
TRBD2 14 - TRBJ2-5 TRBV7-9 CASSSLGTRETQYF TGTGCCAGCAGCTCTCTAGGGACTAGGGAGACCCAGTACTTC
- 14 - TRBJ1-1 TRBV14 CASRYIGENTEAFF TGTGCCAGCAGGTACATTGGAGAGAACACTGAAGCTTTCTTT
- 16 many TRBJ2-4 TRBV28 CASSLRQLLAKNIQYF TGTGCCAGCAGTTTAAGACAGTTACTAGCCAAAAACATTCAGTACTTC
- 14 - TRBJ2-1 TRBV11-3 CASSLGPPLNEQFF TGTGCCAGCAGCTTGGGGCCCCCCCTTAATGAGCAGTTCTTC
- 17 many TRBJ2-3 TRBV5-1 CASSPLVGTSGTDTQYF TGCGCCAGCAGCCCCCTGGTCGGCACCTCAGGCACAGATACGCAGTATTTT